The following is a TCR beta chain sequence with its context. The antigen is unknown. TCRdb re-analysed the 5' RACE reads in MiXCR, keeping a single row per CDR3 protein. Among some 350,000 distinct CDR3 sequences listed, approximately 10% were seen once. The sample comes from a study of T cells after yellow fever vaccination. Overall study: SMART-Seq v4 Ultra Low Input prepared libraries from low-cell fractions. Overall study results and limits: In FACS-sorted repertoires, abundant clonotypes from the bulk population could appear as contaminants. The study re-detected most primary-vaccination clones after the booster (roughly 95% CD4, 80% to 90% CD8).

The ends were cut back, 5 bases at V and 6 bases at J, with 13 bases in the middle. This CDR3 is 13 amino acids long. The germline gives CDR1 SEHNR, CDR2 FQNEAQ (reference sequence). The source was PBMCs, collected on the day of the first yellow fever vaccination. The V call is TRBV7-9, the J call TRBJ1-2, with unresolved D. The receptor's source is a man aged 18 to 30 who received the YFV17D yellow fever vaccine. The CDR3 region is CASSLNRRNGYTF. The CDR3 coding sequence is TGTGCCAGCAGCCTCAACCGACGAAATGGCTACACCTTC.